This section outlines one T cell receptor beta chain sequence together with its context. V was cut by 0 bases and J by 3 bases, with 9 bases left in between. There are 14 residues in the CDR3. CDR1 and CDR2 (germline): SGDLS, YYNGEE. The data are from a study of blood T cell repertoires in COVID-19. Study summary: Nucleic acid was either cDNA or gDNA, and it came from T cells, B-cell-depleted T cells, or PBMCs.

Original processing notes: Cell counts per sample came from amplifying reference gene primers. The method was immunoSEQ multiplex PCR; TCRdb's version includes in-frame clones alone and lacks a portion of them. D and trimming come from the DNA, and the V and J calls and clone size come from that table. The sample records roughly 400,000 clones, roughly nine tenths being singletons. Clinical history reported by participants formed the basis on which cohorts were assigned. Two negative PCRs, clearance, or symptom resolution were required of recovered Cohort 3 donors. The chain is built from TRBV9 and TRBJ1-1; the D is unclear. This receptor was identified in a man aged 25-45 years who had recovered from COVID-19. What was sequenced was PBMCs or T cells enriched from blood (not recorded which). DNA for the CDR3: TGTGCCAGCAGCGTAGGGGCCGGGGACACTGAAGCTTTCTTT. Residues: CASSVGAGDTEAFF.